The table lists the clone carrying this TCR beta chain with many counts. The antigen remains unidentified. CDR1 is KGHSH and CDR2 is LQKENI in the germline V gene. The CDR3 contains 14 residues. Trimming removed 6 bases from V and 4 bases from J, with 16 bases in between. This record comes from a study of T cells after yellow fever vaccination. For the study at large: Fractions containing few cells were prepared with SMART-Seq v4 Ultra Low Input. Study-wide results and limits: Although the secondary response was weaker, it peaked faster, at day 5 versus 15. Reappearance after the booster was seen for most primary-vaccination clones, at 95% to 98% CD4 and roughly 90% CD8.

One entry per CDR3 protein, called by TCRdb with MiXCR from the 5' RACE reads. This table has 110,000 or so distinct CDR3 sequences, around 6.7% appearing once. The sample in question was CD4+ T cells sorted from PBMCs, obtained roughly 47 days after the first yellow fever vaccination. This TCR came from a man younger than 30 who received the YFV17D yellow fever vaccine. The chain uses TRBV18 and TRBJ2-7; tentatively, D is TRBD1 (7 bases). The CDR3 spells CASSRGQIPYEQYF. In DNA, the CDR3 is TGTGCCAGCTCGCGGGGACAGATCCCTTACGAGCAGTACTTC. The full variable domain, completed using reference TRBV18 and TRBJ2-7, is NAGVMQNPRHLVRRRGQEARLRCSPMKGHSHVYWYRQLPEEGLKFMVYLQKENIIDESGMPKERFSAEFPKEGPSILRIQQVVRGDSAAYFCASSRGQIPYEQYFGPGTRLTVT.